These 31 T cell receptor beta chains originate from one sample sequenced in a study of T cell repertoires in cytomegalovirus infection. TCRdb itself ran the reads through MiXCR, one entry per CDR3 protein. The sample shows about 570,000 distinct CDR3 sequences, around 40% of them seen only once. These TCRs are of unknown antigen specificity. The sample consisted of cultured PBMCs, taken from culture after CMV antigen stimulation. These receptors originate from a human donor in good health (CMV status not recorded). Some clones in this sample may be carry-over from other donors' samples.

This clonotype appeared a few times. This rearrangement joins TRBV12-3 or TRBV12-4 to TRBJ2-5; D call uncertain. The length of the CDR3 is 12 residues. V was cut by 8 bases and J by 5 bases, with 12 bases left in between. The CDR3 nucleotides read TGTGCCAGCCAGCCCTCGGAGGAGACCCAGTACTTC. Residues: CASQPSEETQYF.

The rearrangement links TRBV5-4 to TRBJ2-1; the match to TRBD2 covers 7 bases. Trimming at V came to 0 bases and at J to 2 bases, leaving 5 bases not matched to a gene. CDR3 length equals 16 residues. Germline V gene data show CDR1 as SGHNT and CDR2 as YYREEE (reference sequence). CDR3: CASSLAGGSPYNEQFF. Here the CDR3 DNA reads TGTGCCAGCAGCTTGGCTGGCGGGAGCCCCTACAATGAGCAGTTCTTC.

The CDR3 loop is CASGLDLAAAGDTQYF. The CDR3 nucleotides read TGTGCTAGTGGTTTGGACCTAGCGGCCGCGGGTGATACGCAGTATTTT. The V and J genes are TRBV12-5 and TRBJ2-3, with TRBD2 matching 7 bases. The CDR3 is 16 amino acids. CDR1 and CDR2 (germline): LGHNT, FRNRAP. V lost 1 base to trimming and J lost 6 bases; unmatched junction nucleotides: 10.

This clonotype was picked up many times. The chain recombines TRBV7-2 with TRBJ2-5, with 9 bases that match TRBD2. CDR1 and CDR2 (germline): SGHTA, FQGNSA. CDR3 length: 16 amino acids. The V segment lost 3 bases and the J segment 9 bases; nucleotides outside the gene matches: 14. DNA of the CDR3: TGTGCCAGCAGCTTTACTAGCGGGCCGGGGGCGGGGGCCCAGTACTTC. Residues: CASSFTSGPGAGAQYF.

The chain couples TRBV4-2 to TRBJ2-4; 9 nucleotides match TRBD2. The V gene's germline CDR1 is LGHNA and CDR2 YNFKEQ. The CDR3 has 18 residues. The junction had 20 bases not matched to a gene; V was cut back by 6 bases and J by 8 bases. In nucleotides, the CDR3 is TGTGCCAGCAGTGTACAAGTCGGGAGTAGCGGGAGCGGTTACATTCAGTACTTC. Amino acids: CASSVQVGSSGSGYIQYF.

This clonotype was seen repeatedly, ten times or more. The chain carries TRBV7-2 and TRBJ2-1, with TRBD2 matching over 10 bases. CDR3 length equals 20 residues. The junction had 23 bases not matched to a gene; V was cut back by 5 bases and J by 7 bases. The germline V gene encodes CDR1 SGHTA and CDR2 FQGNSA. The CDR3 DNA sequence: TGTGCCAGCAGCCGAAAAGCTCTAAATGCGGGACTAGCGCCGAAAAATGAGCAGTTCTTC. Residues: CASSRKALNAGLAPKNEQFF.

In this sample, this clonotype turned up many times. This chain joins TRBV7-2 and TRBJ2-5; 9 bases are a match to TRBD2. Germline V gene data show CDR1 as SGHTA and CDR2 as FQGNSA. The ends lost 4 bases at V and 3 bases at J; junction bases unmatched: 0. The CDR3 is made up of 13 amino acids. The CDR3 DNA reads TGTGCCAGCAGCTCTAGCGGGGAAGAGACCCAGTACTTC. Its translation is CASSSSGEETQYF. Drawing the rest from reference TRBV7-2 and TRBJ2-5, the complete variable domain is GAGVSQSPSNKVTEKGKDVELRCDPISGHTALYWYRQSLGQGLEFLIYFQGNSAPDKSGLPSDRFSAERTGGSVSTLTIQRTQQEDSAVYLCASSSSGEETQYFGPGTRLLVL.

In this sample, this clonotype turned up a few times. This chain connects TRBV7-2 to TRBJ2-4; 8 bases align to TRBD2. The J segment lost 8 bases and the V segment lost 2 bases, leaving 8 bases of the junction unmatched. Looked up from germline, CDR1 is SGHTA and CDR2 is FQGNSA. CDR3 length: 15 residues. The CDR3 region is CASSLTGGGLDIQYF. The DNA for the CDR3 is TGTGCCAGCAGCTTAACGGGGGGGGGGTTAGACATTCAGTACTTC.

This clonotype has only a few counts. The genes are TRBV7-9 and TRBJ1-1; D perhaps matches TRBD1 (5 bases). CDR1 is SEHNR, CDR2 FQNEAQ, per germline (reference sequence). The CDR3 consists of 15 residues. Trimming took off 5 bases at V and 1 base at J, with 14 bases between the two ends. The CDR3 coding sequence is TGTGCCAGCAGCCCGCAGGGATTTAGGAACACTGAAGCTTTCTTT. Protein product: CASSPQGFRNTEAFF.

The rearrangement joins TRBV15 to TRBJ1-6; unclear D gene. Trimming shortened V by 8 bases and J by 5 bases, and 7 bases separated the two germline ends. Germline CDR1 reads LNHNV; CDR2 reads YYDKDF (reference sequence). The length of the CDR3 is 12 residues. The CDR3 protein is CATSQDNSPLHF. The CDR3, as DNA: TGTGCCACCTCTCAGGATAATTCACCCCTCCACTTT.

The chain uses TRBV11-2 and TRBJ2-1, with 9 bases lining up with TRBD2. This CDR3 region has 16 residues. Germline-derived CDR1 and CDR2 are SGHAT and FQNNGV. The J segment lost 4 bases and the V segment lost 6 bases, leaving 10 bases of the junction unmatched. The CDR3 nucleotides read TGTGCCAGCAGACGGGGGGCGGGAGGGGTATACAATGAGCAGTTCTTC. Protein product: CASRRGAGGVYNEQFF.

V and J are TRBV19 and TRBJ1-1; D remains ambiguous. Germline assignment: CDR1 LNHDA and CDR2 SQIVND (reference sequence). Trimming stripped 1 base from V and 5 bases from J, with 8 bases between. The CDR3 has 13 amino acids. CDR3 in amino acids: CASSIADPTEAFF. The CDR3 region has the DNA TGTGCCAGTAGTATAGCTGACCCTACTGAAGCTTTCTTT.

This clonotype was detected only once. CDR3 nucleotide sequence: TGTGCCGGGGTCCGGTTGGGCGGGGGCCAAGAGACCCAGTACTTC. Its protein is CAGVRLGGGQETQYF. The V call is TRBV11-2, the J call TRBJ2-5; 7 positions agree with TRBD2. Germline loops: CDR1 SGHAT, CDR2 FQNNGV. CDR3 length: 15 amino acids. With 11 bases clipped from V and 1 base from J, the junction kept 13 bases outside the gene matches.

J is TRBJ2-1 and V is TRBV11-2; TRBD2 is a possible D gene (7 bases). This CDR3 has 18 amino acids. Trimming removed 0 bases at V and 4 bases at J, with 19 bases between. Germline V CDR1 and CDR2: SGHAT, FQNNGV. As DNA, the CDR3 is TGTGCCAGCAGCTTAGACCGGGAAGGGGGGGGCCTATACAATGAGCAGTTCTTC. It encodes CASSLDREGGGLYNEQFF.

This clonotype has more than one count but fewer than ten. This sequence joins TRBV11-2 and TRBJ2-1, with 7 bases lining up with TRBD1. This CDR3 comprises 15 residues. The junction had 4 bases not matched to a gene; V was cut back by 1 base and J by 4 bases. The germline V gene encodes CDR1 SGHAT and CDR2 FQNNGV. The CDR3 nucleotides read TGTGCCAGCAGCTTAGGTCAGGGGGAATACAATGAGCAGTTCTTC. Translating it yields CASSLGQGEYNEQFF.

This chain links TRBV20-1 with TRBJ1-5; 8 nucleotides agree with TRBD1. V lost 1 base, J lost 5 bases, and 4 bases stayed unmatched. This CDR3 contains 14 residues. Per the germline V gene, CDR1 is DFQATT and CDR2 is SNEGSKA (reference sequence). The DNA of the CDR3 is TGCAGTGCTAGAGGCCCGACAGGGGATCAGCCCCAGCATTTT. Translated: CSARGPTGDQPQHF.

V and J are TRBV20-1 and TRBJ2-3; weak D call: TRBD1 (7 bases). Germline V gives CDR1 DFQATT, CDR2 SNEGSKA (reference sequence). This CDR3 is built from 13 residues. The CDR3 region is CSFSGGGPDTQYF. The CDR3 bases are TGCAGCTTCAGCGGAGGGGGCCCAGATACGCAGTATTTT.

The chain carries TRBV19 and TRBJ1-5, with a possible D match to TRBD1 (5 bases). Germline CDR1 reads LNHDA; CDR2 reads SQIVND (reference sequence). Trimming removed 3 bases from V and 2 bases from J, with 11 bases in between. This CDR3 comprises 15 residues. The CDR3 protein is CASSIQGIGNQPQHF. The CDR3 coding sequence is TGTGCCAGTAGTATCCAGGGTATTGGCAATCAGCCCCAGCATTTT.

J is TRBJ1-2 and V is TRBV29-1; D ambiguous. Germline CDR1 SQVTM, CDR2 ANQGSEA. V was trimmed by 4 bases and J by 4 bases, leaving 10 bases between them. CDR3 length equals 12 residues. CDR3 residues: CSVGRAGYGYTF. In DNA form, the CDR3 reads TGCAGCGTTGGCCGGGCAGGCTATGGCTACACCTTC.

This chain joins TRBV6-1 and TRBJ2-3; the D is unclear. Germline V gene sequence: CDR1 MNHNS, CDR2 SASEGT. V was clipped by 5 bases and J by 2 bases, with 17 bases between them. The CDR3 is 16 amino acids. The DNA for the CDR3 is TGTGCCAGCAGTATACGACACCGCGGCGTCACAGATACGCAGTATTTT. Its translation: CASSIRHRGVTDTQYF.

V is TRBV20-1 and J is TRBJ2-3; no definite D call. CDR3 length: 15 residues. Per germline, CDR1 DFQATT and CDR2 SNEGSKA (reference sequence). V lost 0 bases, J lost 0 bases, and 10 bases lay in between. In nucleotides, the CDR3 is TGCAGTGCTAGAGATCCCTGGCGTAGCACAGATACGCAGTATTTT. Protein sequence: CSARDPWRSTDTQYF.

This clonotype has just a few counts. The chain carries TRBV12-5 and TRBJ1-3, with a possible D match to TRBD1 (5 bases). This CDR3 comprises 14 residues. Trimming stripped 3 bases from V and 3 bases from J, with 9 bases between. The germline CDR1 and CDR2 sequences are LGHNT and FRNRAP. The CDR3: CASGFGGYGNTIYF. The DNA of the CDR3 is TGTGCTAGTGGTTTCGGGGGATATGGAAACACCATATATTTT.

V and J are TRBV11-2 and TRBJ2-5, with 7 bases identical to TRBD2. V lost 2 bases to trimming and J lost 4 bases; unmatched junction nucleotides: 7. This CDR3 has 15 residues. CDR1 is SGHAT, CDR2 FQNNGV, per germline. CDR3 coding DNA: TGTGCCAGCAGCTTAAGGCGGGGGACCCCAGAGACCCAGTACTTC. Translating it yields CASSLRRGTPETQYF.

This clonotype turned up a few times. The V and J genes are TRBV7-2 and TRBJ2-7; a possible D gene is TRBD1 (5 bases). Germline V gene sequence: CDR1 SGHTA, CDR2 FQGNSA. The CDR3 is 11 residues long. The V end lost 5 bases, the J end lost 4 bases, and 6 bases lay between the germline ends. CDR3 nucleotides: TGTGCCAGCAGCCGACAGTACGAGCAGTACTTC. Encoded protein: CASSRQYEQYF. The whole variable domain, remainder taken from reference TRBV7-2 and TRBJ2-7, is GAGVSQSPSNKVTEKGKDVELRCDPISGHTALYWYRQSLGQGLEFLIYFQGNSAPDKSGLPSDRFSAERTGGSVSTLTIQRTQQEDSAVYLCASSRQYEQYFGPGTRLTVT.

Regarding this clonotype: Germline and junction disagree at one end, which may indicate a read error. The rearrangement uses TRBV6-1 and TRBJ2-4; TRBD2 might be the D (5 bases). The germline gives CDR1 MNHNS, CDR2 SASEGT. The CDR3 covers 17 residues. The CDR3 DNA is TGTGTCAGCGCAACCAAAAGCCTACTAGGCGCCAAAAACATTCAGTACTTC. Translating gives CVSATKSLLGAKNIQYF.

V and J are TRBV12-3 or TRBV12-4 and TRBJ2-7; either TRBD1 or TRBD2 may fit D (5 bases each). The CDR3 consists of 15 residues. Trimming removed 3 bases from V and 5 bases from J, with 17 bases in between. CDR3 nucleotide sequence: TGTGCCAGCAGTTTCTCCGGGACCAGTTCGGACGAGCAGTACTTC. Translating gives CASSFSGTSSDEQYF.

The V gene is TRBV5-5, the J gene TRBJ2-3; D call uncertain. The V end was cut by 5 bases, the J end by 2 bases, with 15 bases between. The CDR3 spans 15 residues. Germline V gene lookup returns CDR1 SGHKS and CDR2 YYEKEE (reference sequence). The chain's CDR3 is CASSPGGWDTDTQYF. The CDR3 DNA reads as TGTGCCAGCAGTCCCGGCGGCTGGGACACAGATACGCAGTATTTT.

The chain has TRBV19 and TRBJ2-5; D possibly corresponds to TRBD1 (8 bases). Germline CDR1 LNHDA, CDR2 SQIVND (reference sequence). The CDR3 spans 16 residues. V lost 5 bases, J lost 5 bases, and 21 bases lay in between. The CDR3 sequence: CASSSRTGRVRETQYF. As DNA, the CDR3 is TGTGCCAGTAGTTCCAGGACAGGGAGGGTTCGGGAGACCCAGTACTTC.

The V gene is TRBV13, the J gene TRBJ2-5, with TRBD2 identical over 8 bases. V lost 4 bases to trimming and J lost 2 bases; unmatched junction nucleotides: 6. Germline CDR1 reads PRHDT; CDR2 reads FYEKMQ (reference sequence). The CDR3 consists of 15 residues. The CDR3 region is CASSSILAVQETQYF. The CDR3 DNA sequence: TGTGCCAGCAGCTCCATACTAGCGGTACAAGAGACCCAGTACTTC.

This clonotype has a handful of counts. The chain is built from TRBV7-2 and TRBJ2-4; D may be TRBD1 (5 bases). Per the germline V gene, CDR1 is SGHTA and CDR2 is FQGNSA. The length of the CDR3 is 14 residues. Trimming stripped 5 bases from V and 3 bases from J, with 11 bases between. CDR3 DNA: TGTGCCAGCAGCCTCAGGGTTGGCAAAAACATTCAGTACTTC. Its protein product is CASSLRVGKNIQYF.

The rearrangement links TRBV7-2 to TRBJ2-5, with TRBD2 matching 8 bases. CDR1 and CDR2 from the germline V gene are SGHTA and FQGNSA. The trim removed 7 bases at V and 3 bases at J, leaving 7 bases unmatched. This CDR3 spans 14 amino acids. Written as DNA, the CDR3 is TGTGCCAGCACCGGTAGCGGGATTAAAGAGACCCAGTACTTC. This sequence encodes CASTGSGIKETQYF.